This T cell receptor beta chain was identified during a study of type 1 regulatory T cells. Looking at the study overall: T-allo10 is a Tr1-enriched, alloantigen-specific CD4 T cell product made in vitro.

On this clonotype itself: What it binds is not known.

Notes on the study in general: Compared with non-Tr1 cells, Tr1 cells showed a narrower TCR repertoire.

TCRdb re-derived calls from the reads in MiXCR, one entry per CDR3 protein. The data contain tens of thousands of distinct CDR3 sequences, around 49% of them singletons. Germline V gene sequence: CDR1 DFQATT, CDR2 SNEGSKA (reference sequence). This CDR3 is built from 14 residues. The ends lost 3 bases at V and 3 bases at J; junction bases unmatched: 7. The chain recombines TRBV20-1 with TRBJ2-7; 8 bases agree with TRBD1. This clonotype was sampled from a human donor in good health. Sequencing was carried out using cultured non-Tr1 T cells, either the whole culture or a sorted T cell fraction (not recorded which). DNA for the CDR3: TGCAGTGCTAGGGGGGGACAGGCCGGCTACGAGCAGTACTTC. This translates into CSARGGQAGYEQYF.